This T cell receptor beta chain is drawn from a study of T cells in Graves' hyperthyroidism and ophthalmopathy. Amplification of TCR beta CDR3 regions used RNA as the template. When the TCR CDR3 underwent first-round RT-PCR, the HTBI primer set was used. TCRdb ran MiXCR on the multiplex PCR reads and lists one entry per CDR3 protein. The table includes 700,000 to 850,000 distinct CDR3 sequences, about 35% detected once. This clonotype was found many times. At one end, the junction sequence differs from germline, possibly due to a read error. Lactation, pregnancy, other autoimmune disease or uncontrolled infection led to exclusion of patients. The receptor's source is a woman aged 40 to 49 with Graves' hyperthyroidism. The specimen sequenced was blood.

The CDR3 reads CASSLGAESGYTF. DNA for the CDR3: TGCGCCAGCAGCTTAGGAGCGGAGTCTGGCTACACCTTC. V usage is TRBV7-9 and J usage is TRBJ1-2; D uncertain. This CDR3 has 13 amino acids. The germline CDR1 and CDR2 sequences are SEHNR and FQNEAQ (reference sequence).